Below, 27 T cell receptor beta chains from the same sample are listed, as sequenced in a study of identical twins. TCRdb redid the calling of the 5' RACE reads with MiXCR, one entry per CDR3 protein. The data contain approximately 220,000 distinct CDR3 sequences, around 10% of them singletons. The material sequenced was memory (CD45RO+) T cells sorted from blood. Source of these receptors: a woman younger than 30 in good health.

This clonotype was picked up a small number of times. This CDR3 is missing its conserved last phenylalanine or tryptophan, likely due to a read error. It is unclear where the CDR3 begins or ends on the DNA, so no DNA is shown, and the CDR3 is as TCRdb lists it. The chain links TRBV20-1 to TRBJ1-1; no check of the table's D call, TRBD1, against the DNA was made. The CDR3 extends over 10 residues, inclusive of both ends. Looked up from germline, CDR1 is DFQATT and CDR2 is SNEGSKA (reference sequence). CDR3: CSARESQGVM.

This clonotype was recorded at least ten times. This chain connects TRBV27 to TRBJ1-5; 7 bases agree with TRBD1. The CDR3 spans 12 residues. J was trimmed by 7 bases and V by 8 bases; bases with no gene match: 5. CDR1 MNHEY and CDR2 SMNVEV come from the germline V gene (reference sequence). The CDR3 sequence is CASQGVGQPQHF. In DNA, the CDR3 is TGTGCCAGCCAGGGGGTTGGACAGCCCCAGCATTTT.

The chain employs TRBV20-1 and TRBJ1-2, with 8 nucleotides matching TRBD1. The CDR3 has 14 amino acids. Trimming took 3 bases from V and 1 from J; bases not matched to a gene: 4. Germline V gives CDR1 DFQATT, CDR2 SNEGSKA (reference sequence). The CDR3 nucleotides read TGCAGTGCTAGTCGGGACAGGATTAACTATGGCTACACCTTC. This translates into CSASRDRINYGYTF.

CDR3 coding DNA: TGTGCCAGCAGCTTCAATACGGTCGAGCAGTACTTC. Its translation is CASSFNTVEQYF. The rearrangement joins TRBV7-6 to TRBJ2-7; D gene ambiguous. V lost 3 bases, J lost 6 bases, and 9 bases lay in between. Germline CDR1 reads SGHVS; CDR2 reads FNYEAQ. The CDR3 has 12 amino acids.

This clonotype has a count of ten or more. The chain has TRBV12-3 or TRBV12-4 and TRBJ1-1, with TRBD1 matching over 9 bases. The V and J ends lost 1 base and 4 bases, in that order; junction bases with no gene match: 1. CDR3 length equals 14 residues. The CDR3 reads CASSLGDRVTEAFF. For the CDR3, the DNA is TGTGCCAGCAGTTTAGGGGACAGGGTCACTGAAGCTTTCTTT.

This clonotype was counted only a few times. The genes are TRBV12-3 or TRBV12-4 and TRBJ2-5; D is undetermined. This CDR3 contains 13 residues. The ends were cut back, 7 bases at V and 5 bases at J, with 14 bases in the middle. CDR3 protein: CASNKGLEETQYF. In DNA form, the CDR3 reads TGTGCCAGCAACAAAGGGTTGGAGGAGACCCAGTACTTC.

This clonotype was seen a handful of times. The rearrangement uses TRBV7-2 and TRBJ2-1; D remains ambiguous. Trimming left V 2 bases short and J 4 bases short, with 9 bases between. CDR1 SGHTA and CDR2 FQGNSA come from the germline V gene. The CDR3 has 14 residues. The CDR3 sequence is CASSLIADYNEQFF. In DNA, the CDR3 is TGTGCCAGCAGCTTAATCGCAGATTACAATGAGCAGTTCTTC.

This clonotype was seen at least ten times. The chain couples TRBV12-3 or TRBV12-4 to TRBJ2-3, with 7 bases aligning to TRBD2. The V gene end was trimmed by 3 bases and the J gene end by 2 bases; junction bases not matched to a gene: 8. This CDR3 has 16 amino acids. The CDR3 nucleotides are TGTGCCAGCAGTTTTAATCGGGCGGGAGTCACAGATACGCAGTATTTT. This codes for CASSFNRAGVTDTQYF.

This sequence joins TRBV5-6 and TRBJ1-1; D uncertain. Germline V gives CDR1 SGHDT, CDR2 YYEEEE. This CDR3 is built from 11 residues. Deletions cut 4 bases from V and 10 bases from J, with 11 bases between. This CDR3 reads CASSTNNRAFF. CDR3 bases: TGTGCCAGCAGCACGAACAACAGAGCTTTCTTT.

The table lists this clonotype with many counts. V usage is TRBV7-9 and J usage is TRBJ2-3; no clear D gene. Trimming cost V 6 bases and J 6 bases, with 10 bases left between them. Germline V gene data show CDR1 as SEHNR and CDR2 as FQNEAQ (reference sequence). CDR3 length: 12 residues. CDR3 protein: CASRGLGDTQYF. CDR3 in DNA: TGTGCCAGCAGAGGGCTCGGCGATACGCAGTATTTT.

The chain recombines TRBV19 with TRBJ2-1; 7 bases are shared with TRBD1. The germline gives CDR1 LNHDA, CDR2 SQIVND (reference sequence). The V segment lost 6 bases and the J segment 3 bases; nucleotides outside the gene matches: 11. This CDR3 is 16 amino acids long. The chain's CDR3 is CASSLFTGVGYNEQFF. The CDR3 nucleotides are TGTGCCAGTAGCCTTTTCACAGGGGTCGGCTACAATGAGCAGTTCTTC.

The CDR3 loop reads CASSEYRSDQPQHF. CDR3 nucleotides: TGTGCCAGCAGTGAATACAGATCCGATCAGCCCCAGCATTTT. The chain employs TRBV6-1 and TRBJ1-5; D uncertain. CDR1 MNHNS and CDR2 SASEGT come from the germline V gene. This CDR3 contains 14 residues. The V gene lost 2 bases and the J gene lost 5 bases, with 10 bases spanning the gap.

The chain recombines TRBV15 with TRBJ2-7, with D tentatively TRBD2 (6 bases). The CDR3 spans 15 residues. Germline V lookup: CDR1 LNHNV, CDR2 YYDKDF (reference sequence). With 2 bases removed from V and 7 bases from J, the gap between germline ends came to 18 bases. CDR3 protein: CATSRSRDFRGEQYF. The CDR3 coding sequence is TGTGCCACCAGCAGATCCCGGGACTTTCGAGGAGAGCAGTACTTC.

The DNA for the CDR3 is TGTGCTAGTGGCACAGGGTTTGGGGAGCAGTTCTTC. Amino acids: CASGTGFGEQFF. The chain has TRBV12-5 and TRBJ2-1; tentative D call: TRBD1 (6 bases). Germline V lookup: CDR1 LGHNT, CDR2 FRNRAP. V lost 6 bases and J 10 bases, leaving 13 bases between the germline ends. This CDR3 spans 12 amino acids.

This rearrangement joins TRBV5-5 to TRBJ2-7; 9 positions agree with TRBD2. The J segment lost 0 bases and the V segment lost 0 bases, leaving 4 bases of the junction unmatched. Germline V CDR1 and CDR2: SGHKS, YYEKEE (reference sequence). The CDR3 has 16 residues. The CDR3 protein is CASSLGASGVSYEQYF. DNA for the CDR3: TGTGCCAGCAGCTTGGGGGCTAGCGGGGTCTCCTACGAGCAGTACTTC.

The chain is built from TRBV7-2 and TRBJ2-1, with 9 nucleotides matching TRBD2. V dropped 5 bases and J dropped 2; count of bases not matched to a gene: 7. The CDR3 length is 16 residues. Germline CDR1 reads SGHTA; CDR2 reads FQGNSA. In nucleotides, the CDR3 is TGTGCCAGCAGCCGAACAGCGGGAGGCACCTACAATGAGCAGTTCTTC. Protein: CASSRTAGGTYNEQFF.

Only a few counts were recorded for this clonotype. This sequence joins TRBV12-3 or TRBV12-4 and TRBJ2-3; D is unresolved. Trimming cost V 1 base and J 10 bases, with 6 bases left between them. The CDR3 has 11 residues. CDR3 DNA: TGTGCCAGCAGTTTAGACATGGCGCAGTATTTT. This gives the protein CASSLDMAQYF.

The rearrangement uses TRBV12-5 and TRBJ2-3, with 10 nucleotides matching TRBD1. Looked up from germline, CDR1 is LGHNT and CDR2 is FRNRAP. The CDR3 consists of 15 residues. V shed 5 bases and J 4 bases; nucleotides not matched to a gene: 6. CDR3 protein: CASGMGQGMADTQYF. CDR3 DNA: TGTGCTAGTGGTATGGGACAGGGGATGGCAGATACGCAGTATTTT.

CDR3 in DNA: TGTGCCAGCAGTTACCGGGGTTACTATGGCTACACCTTC. This codes for CASSYRGYYGYTF. V is TRBV6-6 and J is TRBJ1-2; D ambiguous. Trimming took off 2 bases at V and 3 bases at J, with 7 bases between the two ends. Germline V gene data show CDR1 as MNHNY and CDR2 as SVGAGI (reference sequence). The CDR3 is 13 amino acids.

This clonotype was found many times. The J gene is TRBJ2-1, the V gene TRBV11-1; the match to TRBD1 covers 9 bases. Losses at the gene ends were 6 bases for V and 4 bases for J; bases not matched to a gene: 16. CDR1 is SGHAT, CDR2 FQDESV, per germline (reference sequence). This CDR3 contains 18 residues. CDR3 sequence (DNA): TGTGCCAGCAGAGCACAACCGGGACAGGGTAAAGGATACAATGAGCAGTTCTTC. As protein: CASRAQPGQGKGYNEQFF.

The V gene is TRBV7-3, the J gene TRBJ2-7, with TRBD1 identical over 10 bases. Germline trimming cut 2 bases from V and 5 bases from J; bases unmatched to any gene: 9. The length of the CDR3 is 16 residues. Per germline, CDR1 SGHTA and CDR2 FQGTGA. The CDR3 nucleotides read TGTGCCAGCAGCTTATTAGGGGGACAGGGGATCGACGAGCAGTACTTC. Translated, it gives CASSLLGGQGIDEQYF.

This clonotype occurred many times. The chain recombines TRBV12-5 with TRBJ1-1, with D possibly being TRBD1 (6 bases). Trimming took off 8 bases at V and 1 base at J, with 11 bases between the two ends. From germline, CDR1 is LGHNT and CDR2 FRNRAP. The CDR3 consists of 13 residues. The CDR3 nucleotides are TGTGCTAGTTCTAGACAGGCGAACACTGAAGCTTTCTTT. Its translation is CASSRQANTEAFF.

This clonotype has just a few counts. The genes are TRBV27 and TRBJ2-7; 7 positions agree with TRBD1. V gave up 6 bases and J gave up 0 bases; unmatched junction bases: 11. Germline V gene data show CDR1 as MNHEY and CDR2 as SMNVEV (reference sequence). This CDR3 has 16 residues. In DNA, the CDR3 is TGTGCCAGCAGCGTGTCAGGGGGTAAGAGCTCCTACGAGCAGTACTTC. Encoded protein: CASSVSGGKSSYEQYF.

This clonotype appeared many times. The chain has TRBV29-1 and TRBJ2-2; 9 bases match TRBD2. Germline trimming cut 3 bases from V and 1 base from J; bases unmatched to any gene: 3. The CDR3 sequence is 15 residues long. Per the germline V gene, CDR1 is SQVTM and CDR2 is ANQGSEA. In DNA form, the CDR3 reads TGCAGCGTTGAGAAAGCGGGGGGGAACACCGGGGAGCTGTTTTTT. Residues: CSVEKAGGNTGELFF.

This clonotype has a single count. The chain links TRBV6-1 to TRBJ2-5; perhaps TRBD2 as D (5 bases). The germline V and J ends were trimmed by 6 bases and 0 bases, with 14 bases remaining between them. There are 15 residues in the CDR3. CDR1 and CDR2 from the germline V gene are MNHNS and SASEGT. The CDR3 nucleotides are TGTGCCAGCAGCGATGGACTTCGGTACCAAGAGACCCAGTACTTC. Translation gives CASSDGLRYQETQYF.

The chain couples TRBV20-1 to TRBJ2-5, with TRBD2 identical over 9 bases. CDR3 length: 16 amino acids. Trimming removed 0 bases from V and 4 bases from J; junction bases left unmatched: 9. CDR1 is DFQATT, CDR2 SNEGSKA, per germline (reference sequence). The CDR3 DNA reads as TGCAGTGCTAGAGATCCTCTAGCGGGATCAATAGAGACCCAGTACTTC. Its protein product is CSARDPLAGSIETQYF.

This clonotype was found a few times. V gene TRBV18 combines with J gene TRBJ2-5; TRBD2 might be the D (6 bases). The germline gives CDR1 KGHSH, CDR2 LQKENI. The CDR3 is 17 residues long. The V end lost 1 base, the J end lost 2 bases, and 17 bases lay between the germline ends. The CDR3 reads CASSPLPPNGGQETQYF. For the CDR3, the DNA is TGTGCCAGCTCACCACTACCCCCAAACGGGGGACAAGAGACCCAGTACTTC. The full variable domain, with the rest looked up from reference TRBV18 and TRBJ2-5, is NAGVMQNPRHLVRRRGQEARLRCSPMKGHSHVYWYRQLPEEGLKFMVYLQKENIIDESGMPKERFSAEFPKEGPSILRIQQVVRGDSAAYFCASSPLPPNGGQETQYFGPGTRLLVL.